The clone carrying this TCR beta chain has ten or more counts. Antigen specificity is unknown. Using its own MiXCR run on the 5' RACE reads, TCRdb lists one record per CDR3 protein. The sample lists about 100,000 distinct CDR3 sequences; 5.9% were seen once. The sample comes from a study of identical twins. Study-wide findings and caveats: Whereas memory repertoires showed no such difference, abundant cord blood beta clonotypes carried fewer insertions. Excess sharing by twins proved weaker in beta out-of-frame sequences. The models gave estimates that fell short of the out-of-frame TCR alpha sharing seen in monozygotic twins. Low generation-probability sequences were in excess among twin-shared out-of-frame alpha sequences.

Losses at the gene ends were 2 bases for V and 7 bases for J; bases not matched to a gene: 8. This CDR3 has 15 amino acids. Per the germline V gene, CDR1 is SGHTA and CDR2 is FQGNSA. The chain uses TRBV7-2 and TRBJ2-7, with 10 bases identical to TRBD2. The sequence was obtained from a woman between 50 and 59 years old in good health. Sample: memory T cells sorted from blood. The CDR3 loop reads CASSLNAAGGIEQYF. The CDR3 nucleotides are TGTGCCAGCAGCTTAAACGCAGCGGGAGGGATAGAGCAGTACTTC.